This T cell receptor (beta chain) came from a study of T-cell reconstitution after alpha-beta-depleted transplantation in children. The CDR3 runs to 17 residues. V lost 1 base and J 6 bases, leaving 19 bases between the germline ends. Points from the study as a whole: Surviving recipient T cells and intrathymic progenitors accounted for some patients' high TCRbeta diversity at day 60. Among T cells one year after transplant, newly produced cells accounted for most counts and diversity. Several hundred expanded graft clones reportedly gave rise to the alpha-beta T cells present about two months after transplant.

This clonotype has just a few counts. Its antigen is not known. As it was prepared, the TCRbeta library received unique molecular identifiers. MiXCR, applied by TCRdb to the PCR reads, yields one record per CDR3 protein. This sample has 500,000 to 750,000 distinct CDR3 sequences, with about a quarter found just once. V is TRBV12-3 or TRBV12-4 and J is TRBJ2-1; D might be TRBD2 (5 bases). The origin of this receptor is a boy under three years old with Wiskott-Aldrich syndrome, due to receive a stem cell transplant. The material was PBMCs, obtained before TCRalphabeta/CD19-depleted stem cell transplant. The CDR3 DNA reads TGTGCCAGCAGTTTAGGAAGGAAACTAGGTCCCGCCAATGAGCAGTTCTTC. It translates to CASSLGRKLGPANEQFF.